This T cell receptor beta chain came from a study of T cell repertoires in ileal Crohn's disease. Time point denoted: inflamed ileum from the surgical specimen. Repertoires were generated with immunoSEQ multiplex PCR, while TCRdb's copy carries only in-frame clones and drops some. This table holds about 6,600 clones, about 80% found once. CDR1 KGHSH and CDR2 LQKENI come from the germline V gene. This CDR3 has 15 amino acids. The trim removed 3 bases at V and 5 bases at J, leaving 6 bases unmatched. The sequenced sample was ileal tissue. The sequence came from an adult with Crohn's disease. The chain has TRBV18 and TRBJ1-5, with TRBD1 matching 8 bases. CDR3 region: CASSPPGQGDQPQHF. The CDR3 bases are TGTGCCAGCTCACCTCCCGGACAGGGCGATCAGCCCCAGCATTTT. Full variable domain (outside the CDR3, taken from reference TRBV18 and TRBJ1-5): NAGVMQNPRHLVRRRGQEARLRCSPMKGHSHVYWYRQLPEEGLKFMVYLQKENIIDESGMPKERFSAEFPKEGPSILRIQQVVRGDSAAYFCASSPPGQGDQPQHFGDGTRLSIL.